What follows is one TCR beta chain and its context. Its antigen is not known. The data were obtained in a study of beta chain features in type 1 diabetes. Findings and limits, study-wide: TCRB CDR3 length was moderately but significantly reduced in all four CD4+ subsets of Type 1 diabetes patients. Within patients, naive, central memory and Treg TCRB repertoires seemed more similar than within healthy donors.

Trimming stripped 5 bases from V and 5 bases from J, with 9 bases between. Germline V gives CDR1 MNHNY, CDR2 SVGAGI (reference sequence). The length of the CDR3 is 12 residues. The investigators reverse transcribed all of the isolated RNA, so they sequenced expressed TCRB transcripts. The data were produced by immunoSEQ multiplex PCR, yet TCRdb's version contains in-frame clones alone and is incomplete. The sample lists roughly 290,000 clones, about 8% seen once, with more than 1% in the top ten. The rearrangement joins TRBV6-6 to TRBJ2-5; D tentatively fits TRBD1 or TRBD2 (6 bases each). Sequencing used central memory CD4+ T cells from blood. This clonotype originated in a woman under 30 in good health. In DNA, the CDR3 is TGTGCCAGCAGTCCCGGGGGCGAGACCCAGTACTTC. Its translation is CASSPGGETQYF.